This T cell receptor beta chain stems from a study of OX40 agonist ivuxolimab in advanced cancers. V gave up 2 bases and J gave up 6 bases; unmatched junction bases: 5. Germline V gene data show CDR1 as SGHDN and CDR2 as FVKESK. This CDR3 region has 16 residues. This clone has more than one count but fewer than ten. Patients with autoimmune history or systemic immunosuppression were excluded. The repertoire was sequenced with immunoSEQ multiplex PCR; TCRdb's copy has only in-frame clones and lacks some. The sample has more than 50,000 clones, over 80% seen once. This TCR was recovered from an adult with an advanced solid tumor such as melanoma, head and neck, liver or kidney cancer. The chain couples TRBV14 to TRBJ2-1, with 12 bases lining up with TRBD2. The sequenced sample was CD4+ or CD8+ T cells sorted from blood, obtained in a trial of the OX40 agonist ivuxolimab. The CDR3 region has the DNA TGTGCCAGCAGCCAAATAGGGACTAGCGGGCCCAATGAGCAGTTCTTC. Translating gives CASSQIGTSGPNEQFF.